The clone carrying this T cell receptor (beta chain) was observed a handful of times. Its target is not known. The data were obtained in a study of T cell repertoires in cytomegalovirus infection. Background on the study: The authors used CMV epitopes that were HLA-C-restricted (recently identified) and HLA-B-restricted (well studied).

TCRdb redid the calling of the reads with MiXCR, one entry per CDR3 protein. The table lists fewer than 1,000,000 distinct CDR3 sequences, roughly 30% of them singletons, with about 14% in the top ten. With 7 bases clipped from V and 6 bases from J, the junction kept 10 bases outside the gene matches. The CDR3 consists of 15 residues. Per germline, CDR1 ENHRY and CDR2 SYGVKD. The J gene is TRBJ2-1, the V gene TRBV10-3, with TRBD1 identical over 9 bases. This material consisted of cultured CD8+ T cells from PBMCs, taken from culture after CMV antigen stimulation. This TCR was sampled from a human donor in good health (CMV status not recorded). Some clones in this sample may be carry-over from other donors' samples. DNA of the CDR3: TGTGCCATCAAGGGGGGACAGGGAGGACCCAATGAGCAGTTCTTC. Residues: CAIKGGQGGPNEQFF.